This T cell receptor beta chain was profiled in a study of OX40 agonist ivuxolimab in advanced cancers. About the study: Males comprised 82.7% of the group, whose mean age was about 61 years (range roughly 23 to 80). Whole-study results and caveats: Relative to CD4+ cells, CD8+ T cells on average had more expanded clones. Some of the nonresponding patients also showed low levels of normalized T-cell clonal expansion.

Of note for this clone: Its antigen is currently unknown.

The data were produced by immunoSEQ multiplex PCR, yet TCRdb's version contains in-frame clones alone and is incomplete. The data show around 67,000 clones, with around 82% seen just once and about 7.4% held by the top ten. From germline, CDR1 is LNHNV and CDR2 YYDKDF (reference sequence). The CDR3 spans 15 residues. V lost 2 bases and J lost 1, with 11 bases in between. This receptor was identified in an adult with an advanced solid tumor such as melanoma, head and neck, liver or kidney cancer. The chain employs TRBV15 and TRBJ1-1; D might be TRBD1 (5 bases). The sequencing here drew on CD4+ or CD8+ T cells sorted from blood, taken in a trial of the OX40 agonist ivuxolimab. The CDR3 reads CATSRLDGTNTEAFF. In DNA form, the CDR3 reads TGTGCCACCAGCAGATTGGACGGGACGAACACTGAAGCTTTCTTT.